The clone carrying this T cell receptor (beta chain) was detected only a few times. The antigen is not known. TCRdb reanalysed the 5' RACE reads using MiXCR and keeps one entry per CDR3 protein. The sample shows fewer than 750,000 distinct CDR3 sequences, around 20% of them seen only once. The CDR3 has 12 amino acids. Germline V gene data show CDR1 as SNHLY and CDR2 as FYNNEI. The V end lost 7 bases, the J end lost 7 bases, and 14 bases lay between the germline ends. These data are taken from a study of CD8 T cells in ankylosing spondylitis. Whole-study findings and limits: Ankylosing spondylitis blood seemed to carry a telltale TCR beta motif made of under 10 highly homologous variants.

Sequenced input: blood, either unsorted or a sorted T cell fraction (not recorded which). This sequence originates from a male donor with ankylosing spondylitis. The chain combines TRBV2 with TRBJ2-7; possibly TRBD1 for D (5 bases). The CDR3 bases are TGTGCCAGCACGTATGGGGCCCTGGAGCAGTACTTC. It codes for CASTYGALEQYF.